This T cell receptor (beta chain) was sequenced during a study of OX40 agonist ivuxolimab in advanced cancers. Study-level points and caveats: Expanded clones tended on average to be more numerous among CD8+ T cells than CD4+. With doses of 0.1 to 3.0 mg/kg, CD4+ and CD8+ blood T cells had undergone clonal expansion by week 6.

The protocol was immunoSEQ multiplex PCR, while the TCRdb copy is restricted to in-frame clones and leaves out a portion. The table has tens of thousands of clones, approximately 83% seen once; the top ten hold approximately 3.1%. As regards this clone: The antigen is undetermined.

V gave up 0 bases and J gave up 1 base, with 9 bases separating them. Germline loops: CDR1 SGHAT, CDR2 FQNNGV. The length of the CDR3 is 15 residues. This sequence was found in an adult with an advanced solid tumor such as melanoma, head and neck, liver or kidney cancer. Source: CD4+ or CD8+ T cells sorted from blood, taken in a trial of the OX40 agonist ivuxolimab. The chain uses TRBV11-2 and TRBJ1-1, with unresolved D. CDR3: CASSLEFGGNTEAFF. The CDR3 DNA is TGTGCCAGCAGCTTAGAGTTTGGAGGGAACACTGAAGCTTTCTTT.